The 30 T cell receptor beta chains below were found in one sample sequenced in a study of cytomegalovirus exposure and HLA in healthy donors. 60 Vbeta and 13 Jbeta primers were used in PCR. The data were produced by immunoSEQ multiplex PCR, yet TCRdb's version contains in-frame clones alone and is incomplete. The sample yields approximately 100,000 clones, about four fifths seen once. Sequencing input: PBMCs. These receptors all stem from a woman aged 25 to 39 in good health and CMV-seronegative.

This clone was seen a single time. The gene calls are TRBV4-2 and TRBJ2-7; D perhaps matches TRBD2 (6 bases). The ends were cut back, 4 bases at V and 7 bases at J, with 8 bases in the middle. From germline, CDR1 is LGHNA and CDR2 YNFKEQ. CDR3 size: 11 residues. In DNA form, the CDR3 reads TGTGCCAGCAGCCGCGGGGAAGAGCAGTACTTC. It codes for CASSRGEEQYF.

This clone was seen more than once but under ten times. The chain uses TRBV19 and TRBJ2-1; 14 positions match TRBD2. The germline V gene encodes CDR1 LNHDA and CDR2 SQIVND (reference sequence). The CDR3 contains 16 residues. After removal of 6 bases from V and 9 bases from J, the junction contained 10 bases not matched to a gene. As DNA, the CDR3 is TGTGCCAGTAGCACAAAGACTAGCGGGAGGGGGAGTGAGCAGTTCTTC. It yields the protein CASSTKTSGRGSEQFF.

The rearrangement joins TRBV6-5 to TRBJ2-1; maybe TRBD2 (6 bases). V lost 7 bases and J lost 9, with 19 bases in between. The CDR3 sequence is 14 residues long. CDR1 is MNHEY, CDR2 SVGAGI, per germline. In nucleotides, the CDR3 is TGTGCCAGCACCGAATACGGTCCGGGGGTTGAGCAGTTCTTC. It yields the protein CASTEYGPGVEQFF.

The CDR3 is CASSADRASYNEQFF. In nucleotides, the CDR3 is TGTGCCAGCAGTGCTGACAGGGCCTCCTACAATGAGCAGTTCTTC. The chain carries TRBV2 and TRBJ2-1; TRBD1 matches at 7 bases. V trimming: 4 bases; J trimming: 0 bases; junction bases outside the gene matches: 3. Germline assignment: CDR1 SNHLY and CDR2 FYNNEI. The CDR3 contains 15 residues.

This clone was picked up a small number of times. The sample carries other DNA sequences with the same CDR3. J is TRBJ1-4 and V is TRBV4-3; 9 bases align to TRBD1. The trim removed 0 bases at V and 5 bases at J, leaving 1 base unmatched. The V gene's germline CDR1 is LGHNA and CDR2 YSLEER. The CDR3 length is 15 residues. The CDR3 here is CASSQEGQGNEKLFF. The CDR3 DNA is TGCGCCAGCAGCCAAGAAGGACAGGGGAATGAAAAACTGTTTTTT.

The gene calls are TRBV28 and TRBJ1-3; D call uncertain. Looked up from germline, CDR1 is MDHEN and CDR2 is SYDVKM. The CDR3 is 12 amino acids. V lost 11 bases to trimming and J lost 2 bases, with 10 bases between them. Here the CDR3 DNA reads TGTGCCGCGGAGGCGGCTGGAAACACCATATATTTT. Amino acid sequence: CAAEAAGNTIYF.

This clone has just a few counts. J is TRBJ2-7 and V is TRBV27; TRBD2 matches 7 bases. The CDR3 covers 15 residues. J gave up 0 bases and V 3 bases, and 5 bases lay outside the gene matches. Germline-derived CDR1 and CDR2 are MNHEY and SMNVEV (reference sequence). The CDR3 spells CASSFSSGASYEQYF. Written as DNA, the CDR3 is TGTGCCAGCAGTTTTTCTAGCGGAGCCTCCTACGAGCAGTACTTC.

The chain carries TRBV5-6 and TRBJ2-2; possible D gene TRBD1, 5 bases. The CDR3 is 13 amino acids. V lost 4 bases and J 7 bases, leaving 11 bases between the germline ends. The germline CDR1 and CDR2 sequences are SGHDT and YYEEEE. The CDR3 loop reads CASSPGQVGELFF. The CDR3 DNA is TGTGCCAGCAGCCCCGGACAAGTCGGGGAGCTGTTTTTT.

The genes are TRBV28 and TRBJ1-4, with 9 bases identical to TRBD1. Looked up from germline, CDR1 is MDHEN and CDR2 is SYDVKM. This CDR3 comprises 11 residues. V lost 5 bases and J lost 16; bases outside the gene matches: 5. The CDR3 protein is CASSRTGQGFF. Here the CDR3 DNA reads TGTGCCAGCAGTAGAACGGGACAGGGGTTTTTT.

The chain is built from TRBV6-5 and TRBJ2-7; 8 bases map to TRBD1. There are 13 residues in the CDR3. Germline V gene lookup returns CDR1 MNHEY and CDR2 SVGAGI. V was pared by 6 bases and J by 5 bases, with 6 bases of the junction left unmatched. The CDR3 protein is CASRMTGAHEQYF. The CDR3, as DNA: TGTGCCAGCAGGATGACAGGGGCCCACGAGCAGTACTTC.

The gene calls are TRBV6-6 and TRBJ2-7, with TRBD1 matching 11 bases. Per germline, CDR1 MNHNY and CDR2 SVGAGI (reference sequence). V shed 2 bases, J shed 3 bases, and the junction held 0 bases outside the gene matches. The CDR3 has 14 amino acids. This CDR3 is CASSYGTGGYEQYF. The CDR3 bases are TGTGCCAGCAGTTACGGGACAGGGGGCTACGAGCAGTACTTC.

With regard to this clone: One end of the junction fails to match germline, which may point to a read error. V gene TRBV7-9 combines with J gene TRBJ1-2; maybe TRBD1 (6 bases). The CDR3 loop spans 17 amino acids. Germline values: CDR1 SEHNR, CDR2 FQNEAQ (reference sequence). This chain's CDR3 is CSSSLVTGGLPIYGYTF. The CDR3 coding sequence is TGTTCCAGCAGCTTAGTCACGGGGGGGCTGCCGATCTATGGCTACACCTTC.

This chain joins TRBV5-4 and TRBJ1-4; D is ambiguous. The V gene lost 4 bases and the J gene lost 0 bases, with 4 bases spanning the gap. Germline V gene lookup returns CDR1 SGHNT and CDR2 YYREEE (reference sequence). The CDR3 contains 13 residues. The CDR3: CASSPATNEKLFF. CDR3 nucleotide sequence: TGTGCCAGCAGCCCTGCAACTAATGAAAAACTGTTTTTT.

This rearrangement joins TRBV5-1 to TRBJ2-7; D gene ambiguous. The CDR3 loop spans 14 amino acids. Trimming cost V 5 bases and J 0 bases, with 12 bases left between them. Germline V gene data show CDR1 as SGHRS and CDR2 as YFSETQ. The CDR3 spells CASRGQVDSYEQYF. The DNA for the CDR3 is TGCGCCAGCAGGGGCCAGGTGGACTCCTACGAGCAGTACTTC.

The CDR3 DNA reads as TGTGCCAGCATACCGGGACAGGGGACGTACGAGCAGTACTTC. This translates into CASIPGQGTYEQYF. The chain combines TRBV6-1 with TRBJ2-7; 10 bases agree with TRBD1. This CDR3 region has 14 residues. Germline lookup yields CDR1 MNHNS and CDR2 SASEGT. Trimming took 7 bases from V and 4 from J; bases not matched to a gene: 7.

Comment on this clone: The junction and the germline gene differ at one end; a read error may be behind it. The chain has TRBV9 and TRBJ2-2, with D perhaps TRBD2 (5 bases). The CDR3 loop spans 14 amino acids. CDR1 SGDLS and CDR2 YYNGEE come from the germline V gene. CDR3 nucleotides: TGTGCCAGCAACCCGGGGAGAGGCACCGGGGAGCTGCTTTTT. Translation gives CASNPGRGTGELLF.

This chain joins TRBV5-1 and TRBJ1-1; tentatively, D is TRBD1 (5 bases). Trimming removed 0 bases from V and 1 base from J, with 10 bases in between. CDR1 and CDR2 (germline): SGHRS, YFSETQ. The CDR3 loop spans 15 amino acids. The CDR3 loop is CASSLGDRPNTEAFF. As DNA, the CDR3 is TGCGCCAGCAGCTTGGGTGACAGACCGAACACTGAAGCTTTCTTT. Filled out from reference TRBV5-1 and TRBJ1-1, the complete variable domain reads KAGVTQTPRYLIKTRGQQVTLSCSPISGHRSVSWYQQTPGQGLQFLFEYFSETQRNKGNFPGRFSGRQFSNSRSEMNVSTLELGDSALYLCASSLGDRPNTEAFFGQGTRLTVV.

This chain links TRBV25-1 with TRBJ2-7; TRBD1 agrees at 7 bases. Germline trimming cut 5 bases from V and 2 bases from J; bases unmatched to any gene: 6. Looked up from germline, CDR1 is MGHDK and CDR2 is SYGVNS. The CDR3 length is 14 residues. CDR3 protein: CASSTDRATYEQYF. In DNA form, the CDR3 reads TGTGCCAGCAGTACAGACAGGGCCACCTACGAGCAGTACTTC.

DNA for the CDR3: TGTGCCAGCTCACCGGGTAGCATGACTAGCGGTAAAGAGACCCAGTACTTC. Amino acid sequence: CASSPGSMTSGKETQYF. The chain employs TRBV18 and TRBJ2-5; TRBD2 matches at 9 bases. The CDR3 contains 17 residues. Germline V lookup: CDR1 KGHSH, CDR2 LQKENI. V lost 3 bases to trimming and J lost 3 bases; unmatched junction nucleotides: 11.

V and J are TRBV5-1 and TRBJ2-1, with 9 positions matching TRBD1. The CDR3 is 16 residues long. Germline values: CDR1 SGHRS, CDR2 YFSETQ. V shed 0 bases and J 1 base; nucleotides not matched to a gene: 2. This CDR3 reads CASSLVDRGSYNEQFF. The CDR3 DNA reads as TGCGCCAGCAGCTTGGTAGACAGGGGGTCCTACAATGAGCAGTTCTTC. Using reference TRBV5-1 and TRBJ2-1 for the parts outside the CDR3, the full variable domain is KAGVTQTPRYLIKTRGQQVTLSCSPISGHRSVSWYQQTPGQGLQFLFEYFSETQRNKGNFPGRFSGRQFSNSRSEMNVSTLELGDSALYLCASSLVDRGSYNEQFFGPGTRLTVL.

The chain joins TRBV4-3 to TRBJ2-7; the match to TRBD1 covers 8 bases. The CDR3 is made up of 16 amino acids. From germline, CDR1 is LGHNA and CDR2 YSLEER. Trimming cost V 2 bases and J 1 base; bases outside gene matches: 7. For the CDR3, the DNA is TGCGCCAGCAGCCAACTGACAGGGGAGGCGTCCTACGAGCAGTACTTC. Translation: CASSQLTGEASYEQYF.

The chain couples TRBV5-8 to TRBJ1-5, with D unresolved. This CDR3 contains 15 residues. Deletions cut 4 bases from V and 14 bases from J, with 25 bases between. Per germline, CDR1 SGHTS and CDR2 YDEGEE. DNA of the CDR3: TGTGCCAGCAGCAGGACTGAGGGCGGCCCGAGTGGGAAGCATTTT. It encodes CASSRTEGGPSGKHF. The full variable domain, rest sourced from reference TRBV5-8 and TRBJ1-5, is EAGVTQSPTHLIKTRGQQATLRCSPISGHTSVYWYQQALGLGLQFLLWYDEGEERNRGNFPPRFSGRQFPNYSSELNVNALELEDSALYLCASSRTEGGPSGKHFGDGTRLSIL.

This chain uses TRBV15 with TRBJ2-1; 9 bases match TRBD2. The J segment lost 4 bases and the V segment lost 3 bases, leaving 4 bases of the junction unmatched. The CDR3 consists of 15 residues. Germline values: CDR1 LNHNV, CDR2 YYDKDF (reference sequence). The CDR3: CATSSLAGPYNEQFF. The CDR3 coding sequence is TGTGCCACCAGCAGTCTAGCGGGGCCGTACAATGAGCAGTTCTTC.

CDR3 DNA sequence: TGTGCCAGCAGCCCGGGGGGGACAGGGAGTGCCGGAAACACCATATATTTT. Encoded protein: CASSPGGTGSAGNTIYF. J is TRBJ1-3 and V is TRBV9; 9 positions agree with TRBD1. The CDR3 covers 17 residues. The germline V gene has CDR1 SGDLS and CDR2 YYNGEE. J gave up 4 bases and V 4 bases, and 12 bases lay outside the gene matches. Full variable domain (remainder filled in from reference TRBV9 and TRBJ1-3): DSGVTQTPKHLITATGQRVTLRCSPRSGDLSVYWYQQSLDQGLQFLIQYYNGEERAKGNILERFSAQQFPDLHSELNLSSLELGDSALYFCASSPGGTGSAGNTIYFGEGSWLTVV.

The V and J genes are TRBV6-6 and TRBJ1-2; 8 bases map to TRBD1. The CDR3 length is 13 residues. CDR1 is MNHNY and CDR2 is SVGAGI in the germline V gene (reference sequence). V dropped 7 bases and J dropped 5; count of bases not matched to a gene: 6. CDR3 bases: TGTGCCAGCACCCGGGACAGGCCTTATGGCTACACCTTC. Translating it yields CASTRDRPYGYTF.

The genes are TRBV28 and TRBJ2-5; TRBD1 agrees at 9 bases. V shed 4 bases, J shed 4 bases, and the junction held 10 bases outside the gene matches. The CDR3 totals 16 residues. CDR1 is MDHEN, CDR2 SYDVKM, per germline. CDR3 DNA sequence: TGTGCCAGCAGTTCGCTAAATATGGACAGGGGAGAGACCCAGTACTTC. This gives the protein CASSSLNMDRGETQYF.

The V call is TRBV7-9, the J call TRBJ2-6; D gene ambiguous. The CDR3 covers 16 residues. Germline V gene sequence: CDR1 SEHNR, CDR2 FQNEAQ (reference sequence). The V gene lost 5 bases and the J gene lost 0 bases, with 11 bases spanning the gap. The CDR3 DNA sequence: TGTGCCAGCAGCGACAAACAGCCCTCTGGGGCCAACGTCCTGACTTTC. Protein: CASSDKQPSGANVLTF.

This sequence joins TRBV9 and TRBJ2-2, with TRBD1 identical over 8 bases. Trimming took 0 bases from V and 6 from J; bases not matched to a gene: 10. Germline CDR1 SGDLS, CDR2 YYNGEE. The CDR3 contains 17 residues. Written as DNA, the CDR3 is TGTGCCAGCAGCGTAGGAGCTGGACAGGGCTCCGCCGGGGAGCTGTTTTTT. Its protein is CASSVGAGQGSAGELFF.

The CDR3 loop is CASSLGTGATEKLFF. The CDR3 bases are TGTGCCAGCAGCTTAGGGACAGGGGCGACTGAAAAACTGTTTTTT. J is TRBJ1-4 and V is TRBV7-9; 9 bases fit TRBD1. The J segment lost 7 bases and the V segment lost 1 base, leaving 4 bases of the junction unmatched. This CDR3 spans 15 amino acids. Germline CDR1 SEHNR, CDR2 FQNEAQ (reference sequence).

Only a few counts were recorded for this clone. The chain has TRBV10-3 and TRBJ2-7; 8 bases map to TRBD2. The V gene end was trimmed by 2 bases and the J gene end by 7 bases; junction bases not matched to a gene: 7. Germline CDR1 and CDR2: ENHRY and SYGVKD. There are 14 residues in the CDR3. CDR3 loop: CAISEAGTSGEQYF. The CDR3 DNA sequence: TGTGCCATCAGTGAGGCCGGGACTAGTGGGGAGCAGTACTTC.